This is a list of T cell receptor beta chains from one sample in a study of control samples from healthy donors and cancer patients. TCRdb keeps only in-frame clones here, not all; method: immunoSEQ multiplex PCR. The repertoire holds more than 70,000 clones, with approximately 89% as singletons. The sequenced sample was PBMCs. The receptor source for this set is a man aged 55 to 70 with lung cancer. Each CDR3 is given with its conserved first and last residue. A D gene is named only where the DNA matches it firmly. Size is omitted from some rows. Given values are once, few, many or a class for expanded clones.

d_gene: .
j_gene: TRBJ1-3
v_gene: TRBV3-1/TRBV3-2
abundance: .
CDR3aa: CASSLDSGNTIYF
CDR3nt: TGTGCCAGCAGCCTGGACAGTGGAAACACCATATATTTT

d_gene: .
j_gene: TRBJ1-2
v_gene: TRBV12-3/TRBV12-4
abundance: .
CDR3aa: CASARETYGYTF
CDR3nt: TGTGCCAGCGCAAGGGAGACCTATGGCTACACCTTC

d_gene: .
j_gene: TRBJ1-5
v_gene: TRBV6-1
abundance: .
CDR3aa: CASSELGPRNQPQHF
CDR3nt: TGTGCCAGCAGTGAATTAGGCCCTCGCAATCAGCCCCAGCATTTT

d_gene: .
j_gene: TRBJ2-7
v_gene: TRBV5-5
abundance: .
CDR3aa: CASSLTGTTVYEQYF
CDR3nt: TGTGCCAGCAGCTTAACCGGGACAACTGTGTACGAGCAGTACTTC

d_gene: .
j_gene: TRBJ1-2
v_gene: TRBV6-5
abundance: .
CDR3aa: CASSRTNYGYTF
CDR3nt: TGTGCCAGCAGTCGTACTAACTATGGCTACACCTTC

d_gene: .
j_gene: TRBJ2-3
v_gene: TRBV7-2
abundance: .
CDR3aa: CASSPPGNTDTQYF
CDR3nt: TGTGCCAGCAGCCCACCGGGGAACACAGATACGCAGTATTTT

d_gene: .
j_gene: TRBJ1-2
v_gene: TRBV10-3
abundance: once
CDR3aa: CAISESLGRVNDLGGYTF
CDR3nt: TGTGCCATCAGTGAGTCGTTAGGCAGGGTGAATGACCTGGGAGGCTACACCTTC

d_gene: TRBD1
j_gene: TRBJ1-6
v_gene: TRBV2
abundance: .
CDR3aa: CASTIRDRGNSPLHF
CDR3nt: TGTGCCAGCACTATCCGGGACAGGGGAAATTCACCCCTCCACTTT

d_gene: .
j_gene: TRBJ2-4
v_gene: TRBV11-3
abundance: .
CDR3aa: CASSLLYIQYF
CDR3nt: TGTGCCAGCAGTCTCCTTTACATTCAGTACTTC

d_gene: .
j_gene: TRBJ1-1
v_gene: TRBV6-6
abundance: .
CDR3aa: CASNLQSGTEAFF
CDR3nt: TGTGCCAGCAACCTCCAAAGCGGCACTGAAGCTTTCTTT

d_gene: .
j_gene: TRBJ1-2
v_gene: TRBV9
abundance: few
CDR3aa: CASSPAPNYYGYTF
CDR3nt: TGTGCCAGCAGCCCAGCGCCGAACTATTATGGCTACACCTTC

d_gene: TRBD1
j_gene: TRBJ2-5
v_gene: TRBV19
abundance: .
CDR3aa: CASSIGTGGETQYF
CDR3nt: TGTGCCAGTAGTATAGGAACAGGGGGAGAGACCCAGTACTTC

d_gene: TRBD2
j_gene: TRBJ2-1
v_gene: TRBV4-2
abundance: .
CDR3aa: CASSQAAELAGNNEQFF
CDR3nt: TGTGCCAGCAGCCAAGCCGCTGAACTAGCGGGAAACAATGAGCAGTTCTTC

d_gene: .
j_gene: TRBJ2-5
v_gene: TRBV10-2
abundance: .
CDR3aa: CASSERASSTETQYF
CDR3nt: TGCGCCAGCAGTGAAAGGGCCAGCTCTACAGAGACCCAGTACTTC

d_gene: TRBD2
j_gene: TRBJ2-3
v_gene: TRBV7-9
abundance: .
CDR3aa: CASSLAGLAGVPTDTQYF
CDR3nt: TGTGCCAGCAGCTTAGCAGGACTAGCGGGGGTGCCCACAGATACGCAGTATTTT

d_gene: .
j_gene: TRBJ1-6
v_gene: TRBV9
abundance: .
CDR3aa: CASSVGANSYNSPLHF
CDR3nt: TGTGCCAGCAGCGTAGGGGCCAACTCCTATAATTCACCCCTCCACTTT

d_gene: .
j_gene: TRBJ1-1
v_gene: TRBV6-1
abundance: .
CDR3aa: CASSEAMWGRNTEAFF
CDR3nt: TGTGCCAGCAGTGAAGCGATGTGGGGGCGAAACACTGAAGCTTTCTTT

d_gene: .
j_gene: TRBJ2-7
v_gene: TRBV7-3
abundance: .
CDR3aa: CASSLGGDYEQYF
CDR3nt: TGTGCCAGCAGCTTAGGGGGAGACTACGAGCAGTACTTC

d_gene: .
j_gene: TRBJ2-6
v_gene: TRBV12-5
abundance: few
CDR3aa: CASGLVKDGAAIFRANVLTF
CDR3nt: TGTGCTAGTGGTTTGGTAAAAGATGGGGCGGCGATTTTCCGGGCCAACGTCCTGACTTTC

d_gene: .
j_gene: TRBJ1-2
v_gene: TRBV7-2
abundance: .
CDR3aa: CASSLGEGGPYGYTF
CDR3nt: TGTGCCAGCAGCTTGGGGGAGGGGGGACCCTATGGCTACACCTTC

d_gene: TRBD1
j_gene: TRBJ1-2
v_gene: TRBV18
abundance: .
CDR3aa: CASSRAGGDQPYGYTF
CDR3nt: TGTGCCAGCTCACGGGCAGGGGGCGATCAACCCTATGGCTACACCTTC

d_gene: TRBD1
j_gene: TRBJ1-4
v_gene: TRBV7-6
abundance: .
CDR3aa: CASSSGTGGAGEKLFF
CDR3nt: TGTGCCAGCAGCTCCGGGACAGGGGGCGCTGGGGAAAAACTGTTTTTT

d_gene: .
j_gene: TRBJ2-6
v_gene: TRBV3-1/TRBV3-2
abundance: .
CDR3aa: CASSQDAGQPSSGANVLTF
CDR3nt: TGTGCCAGCAGCCAAGACGCGGGACAGCCAAGCTCTGGGGCCAACGTCCTGACTTTC

d_gene: TRBD1
j_gene: TRBJ1-1
v_gene: TRBV25-1
abundance: .
CDR3aa: CASNRGQGTAEAFF
CDR3nt: TGTGCCAGCAACCGAGGACAGGGGACGGCTGAAGCTTTCTTT

d_gene: .
j_gene: TRBJ1-3
v_gene: TRBV7-9
abundance: .
CDR3aa: CASSLLGGRSSGNTIYF
CDR3nt: TGTGCCAGCAGCCTACTCGGGGGCAGGAGCTCTGGAAACACCATATATTTT

d_gene: TRBD1
j_gene: TRBJ2-7
v_gene: TRBV3-1/TRBV3-2
abundance: .
CDR3aa: CASSGRDRGYEQYF
CDR3nt: TGTGCCAGCAGCGGACGGGACAGGGGTTACGAGCAGTACTTC

d_gene: .
j_gene: TRBJ2-5
v_gene: TRBV30
abundance: .
CDR3aa: CAWSVPRGQETQYF
CDR3nt: TGTGCCTGGAGTGTACCGCGGGGCCAAGAGACCCAGTACTTC

d_gene: TRBD1
j_gene: TRBJ2-7
v_gene: TRBV10-3
abundance: .
CDR3aa: CAISGGTGPSSGEQYF
CDR3nt: TGTGCCATCAGCGGAGGGACAGGGCCTTCCTCCGGGGAGCAGTACTTC

d_gene: .
j_gene: TRBJ1-5
v_gene: TRBV7-9
abundance: .
CDR3aa: CASSLFQVTNQPQHF
CDR3nt: TGTGCCAGCAGCTTATTCCAAGTTACCAATCAGCCCCAGCATTTT

d_gene: TRBD1
j_gene: TRBJ1-5
v_gene: TRBV19
abundance: .
CDR3aa: CASSTRTGVNQPQHF
CDR3nt: TGTGCCAGTAGTACCAGGACAGGGGTTAATCAGCCCCAGCATTTT

d_gene: .
j_gene: TRBJ1-2
v_gene: TRBV5-6
abundance: .
CDR3aa: CASSLLGPNYGYTF
CDR3nt: TGTGCCAGCAGCTTGCTCGGGCCTAACTATGGCTACACCTTC

d_gene: .
j_gene: TRBJ1-2
v_gene: TRBV5-4
abundance: .
CDR3aa: CASSLEGSPYGYTF
CDR3nt: TGTGCCAGCAGCTTGGAAGGCAGCCCCTATGGCTACACCTTC

d_gene: TRBD2
j_gene: TRBJ2-2
v_gene: TRBV7-9
abundance: .
CDR3aa: CASVRLAGGLTAGELFF
CDR3nt: TGTGCCAGCGTCAGACTAGCGGGGGGTCTAACAGCCGGGGAGCTGTTTTTT

d_gene: TRBD1
j_gene: TRBJ2-2
v_gene: TRBV14
abundance: once
CDR3aa: CASSQVAGGDGELFF
CDR3nt: TGTGCCAGCAGCCAAGTAGCAGGGGGAGACGGGGAGCTGTTTTTT

d_gene: .
j_gene: TRBJ1-5
v_gene: TRBV6-5
abundance: .
CDR3aa: CASSLGRPAGSQPQHF
CDR3nt: TGTGCCAGCAGTTTGGGCAGACCAGCAGGTAGTCAGCCCCAGCATTTT

d_gene: .
j_gene: TRBJ1-2
v_gene: TRBV6-1
abundance: .
CDR3aa: CASSESGVYYGYTF
CDR3nt: TGTGCCAGCAGTGAGTCAGGGGTTTACTATGGCTACACCTTC

d_gene: .
j_gene: TRBJ1-2
v_gene: TRBV15
abundance: once
CDR3aa: CATSREGRAYGYTF
CDR3nt: TGTGCCACCAGCAGAGAGGGGAGGGCCTATGGCTACACCTTC

d_gene: TRBD1
j_gene: TRBJ1-2
v_gene: TRBV29-1
abundance: .
CDR3aa: CSGTGQNLNYGYTF
CDR3nt: TGCAGCGGAACGGGACAGAACTTAAACTATGGCTACACCTTC

d_gene: .
j_gene: TRBJ2-7
v_gene: TRBV11-2
abundance: .
CDR3aa: CASSLLFGDYEQYF
CDR3nt: TGTGCCAGCAGCCTCTTATTTGGGGACTACGAGCAGTACTTC

d_gene: TRBD1
j_gene: TRBJ2-1
v_gene: TRBV5-1
abundance: .
CDR3aa: CASSYTLGTGESYNEQFF
CDR3nt: TGCGCCAGCAGCTACACGTTAGGGACAGGGGAATCCTACAATGAGCAGTTCTTC

d_gene: .
j_gene: TRBJ1-2
v_gene: TRBV5-1
abundance: .
CDR3aa: CASSMTAAGYGYTF
CDR3nt: TGCGCCAGCAGCATGACAGCGGCAGGCTATGGCTACACCTTC

d_gene: TRBD1
j_gene: TRBJ2-2
v_gene: TRBV4-2
abundance: .
CDR3aa: CASSLRQGLTGELFF
CDR3nt: TGTGCCAGCAGCCTTCGACAGGGATTAACCGGGGAGCTGTTTTTT

d_gene: TRBD1
j_gene: TRBJ2-4
v_gene: TRBV4-1
abundance: .
CDR3aa: CASSQDQMIQGTKNIQYF
CDR3nt: TGCGCCAGCAGTCAAGATCAAATGATACAGGGGACCAAAAACATTCAGTACTTC

d_gene: .
j_gene: TRBJ1-5
v_gene: TRBV3-1/TRBV3-2
abundance: .
CDR3aa: CASSHRQDVRPQHF
CDR3nt: TGTGCCAGCAGCCACAGACAGGATGTTCGGCCCCAGCATTTT

d_gene: .
j_gene: TRBJ2-2
v_gene: TRBV5-1
abundance: .
CDR3aa: CASSLGVPNTGELFF
CDR3nt: TGCGCCAGCTCCTTGGGGGTCCCGAACACCGGGGAGCTGTTTTTT

d_gene: TRBD1
j_gene: TRBJ1-1
v_gene: TRBV10-3
abundance: .
CDR3aa: CAISQPDRGNLRAFF
CDR3nt: TGTGCCATCAGTCAACCGGACAGGGGAAATTTAAGAGCTTTCTTT